The 15 T cell receptor beta chains in this list originate from one sample, sequenced in a study of T cell changes during pregnancy in multiple sclerosis. Produced via immunoSEQ multiplex PCR; TCRdb's table is partial and in-frame only. The table lists roughly 41,000 clones, 90% to 95% of them singletons. The sequences come from peripheral blood, collected in the third trimester of pregnancy. All receptors derive from a female donor with multiple sclerosis, enrolled in a pregnancy study.

CDR3 sequence reads: CASSPRTGWADTQYF. The CDR3 DNA reads TGTGCCAGCAGTCCGCGGACAGGGTGGGCAGATACGCAGTATTTT. The rearrangement joins TRBV11-1 to TRBJ2-3, with 8 bases aligning to TRBD1. Germline-derived CDR1 and CDR2 are SGHAT and FQDESV (reference sequence). The CDR3 is made up of 15 amino acids. Trimming removed 6 bases from V and 4 bases from J; junction bases left unmatched: 9.

The chain has TRBV29-1 and TRBJ2-7; TRBD1 is a possible D gene (6 bases). The CDR3 sequence is 11 residues long. V lost 2 bases and J lost 4, with 6 bases in between. The germline V gene encodes CDR1 SQVTM and CDR2 ANQGSEA. The CDR3 sequence: CSVEQGYEQYF. The CDR3 DNA reads as TGCAGCGTTGAACAGGGGTACGAGCAGTACTTC.

J is TRBJ2-7 and V is TRBV7-9; TRBD2 is a possible D gene (6 bases). The CDR3 contains 13 residues. CDR1 SEHNR and CDR2 FQNEAQ come from the germline V gene (reference sequence). V was shortened by 5 bases and J by 2 bases, with 10 bases between the two germline ends. CDR3: CASSISGTYEQYF. In DNA, the CDR3 is TGTGCCAGCAGCATTAGCGGCACCTACGAGCAGTACTTC.

V usage is TRBV9 and J usage is TRBJ1-4, with D unresolved. The CDR3 consists of 14 residues. Germline loops: CDR1 SGDLS, CDR2 YYNGEE. V was pared by 4 bases and J by 2 bases, with 9 bases between. The CDR3 coding sequence is TGTGCCAGCAGCCCGAGGGCGACTAATGAAAAACTGTTTTTT. Its translation: CASSPRATNEKLFF.

The chain is built from TRBV5-6 and TRBJ1-1, with a weak D call TRBD1 (5 bases). Germline CDR1 SGHDT, CDR2 YYEEEE. This CDR3 is built from 17 residues. Trimming left V 1 base short and J 3 bases short, with 19 bases between. In DNA, the CDR3 is TGTGCCAGCAGCTTGATGCGGCGGGGACGGATGGACACTGAAGCTTTCTTT. Amino acids: CASSLMRRGRMDTEAFF.

The chain carries TRBV5-4 and TRBJ2-5; D is unresolved. The CDR3 length is 15 residues. Per the germline V gene, CDR1 is SGHNT and CDR2 is YYREEE (reference sequence). The ends were cut back, 4 bases at V and 4 bases at J, with 17 bases in the middle. DNA for the CDR3: TGTGCCAGCAGCCTAAACGGCAGGTCGGTAGAGACCCAGTACTTC. Translation: CASSLNGRSVETQYF. The full variable domain, with the rest looked up from reference TRBV5-4 and TRBJ2-5, is ETGVTQSPTHLIKTRGQQVTLRCSSQSGHNTVSWYQQALGQGPQFIFQYYREEENGRGNFPPRFSGLQFPNYSSELNVNALELDDSALYLCASSLNGRSVETQYFGPGTRLLVL.

J is TRBJ1-4 and V is TRBV29-1; TRBD1 matches 9 bases. CDR3 length: 12 amino acids. Losses at the gene ends were 3 bases for V and 7 bases for J; bases not matched to a gene: 0. The germline V gene encodes CDR1 SQVTM and CDR2 ANQGSEA. Here the CDR3 reads CSVEGQGEKLFF. The CDR3 DNA reads as TGCAGCGTTGAGGGACAGGGTGAAAAACTGTTTTTT.

This chain joins TRBV5-1 and TRBJ2-5; a weak D match, TRBD2 (5 bases). This CDR3 has 14 amino acids. Per germline, CDR1 SGHRS and CDR2 YFSETQ. Trimming shortened V by 4 bases and J by 0 bases, and 10 bases separated the two germline ends. The CDR3 spells CASSPERHQETQYF. CDR3 nucleotides: TGCGCCAGCAGCCCAGAGCGGCACCAAGAGACCCAGTACTTC.

The rearrangement links TRBV6-1 to TRBJ1-3; TRBD1 matches at 7 bases. The CDR3 totals 15 residues. The germline CDR1 and CDR2 sequences are MNHNS and SASEGT. The V segment lost 7 bases and the J segment 4 bases; nucleotides outside the gene matches: 10. The CDR3 nucleotides are TGTGCCAGCATTAAGGAGGGGGCGCCCGGAAACACCATATATTTT. Amino acids: CASIKEGAPGNTIYF.

The chain uses TRBV7-9 and TRBJ2-7; 14 bases are shared with TRBD2. Losses at the gene ends were 5 bases for V and 5 bases for J; bases not matched to a gene: 11. The CDR3 contains 17 residues. CDR1 and CDR2 (germline): SEHNR, FQNEAQ (reference sequence). The CDR3 DNA reads TGTGCCAGCAGCCTAGGGACCGGGACTAGCGGGAGAAACGAGCAGTACTTC. Residues: CASSLGTGTSGRNEQYF.

The chain carries TRBV10-3 and TRBJ2-1, with 12 bases fitting TRBD2. Unmatched junction bases numbered 8, after V lost 10 bases and J lost 10 bases. Per the germline V gene, CDR1 is ENHRY and CDR2 is SYGVKD. The CDR3 is made up of 13 amino acids. The CDR3 DNA reads TGTGCCACTCGGACTAGCGGGATTGACGAGCAGTTCTTC. Its translation: CATRTSGIDEQFF.

The count of this clone is one. The chain recombines TRBV5-1 with TRBJ2-2; no clear D gene. This CDR3 has 14 residues. Germline CDR1 and CDR2: SGHRS and YFSETQ. Trimming removed 0 bases at V and 0 bases at J, with 3 bases between. CDR3 coding DNA: TGCGCCAGCAGCTTGGCTACGAACACCGGGGAGCTGTTTTTT. Translation: CASSLATNTGELFF.

The chain uses TRBV12-5 and TRBJ1-5, with 12 bases fitting TRBD1. V trimming: 0 bases; J trimming: 2 bases; junction bases outside the gene matches: 8. The germline V gene has CDR1 LGHNT and CDR2 FRNRAP. This CDR3 region has 19 residues. CDR3: CASGLVLGQGAGGNQPQHF. Here the CDR3 DNA reads TGTGCTAGTGGTTTGGTACTGGGACAGGGGGCGGGTGGCAATCAGCCCCAGCATTTT.

The V gene is TRBV18, the J gene TRBJ1-2; TRBD1 matches 7 bases. V shed 0 bases and J 2 bases; nucleotides not matched to a gene: 9. This CDR3 region has 17 residues. The germline V gene encodes CDR1 KGHSH and CDR2 LQKENI. CDR3 sequence: CASSPPIGGASNYGYTF. In nucleotides, the CDR3 is TGTGCCAGCTCACCACCGATAGGGGGCGCGTCAAACTATGGCTACACCTTC.

The chain carries TRBV27 and TRBJ2-1; 7 nucleotides match TRBD2. Germline V gives CDR1 MNHEY, CDR2 SMNVEV (reference sequence). J lost 6 bases, V lost 11 bases, and 10 bases had no gene match. There are 13 residues in the CDR3. The CDR3 loop reads CAVERSGTNEQFF. The CDR3 DNA follows: TGTGCCGTAGAACGGAGCGGGACCAATGAGCAGTTCTTC.